The 25 T cell receptor beta chains presented below share a single source sample, sequenced in a study of cytomegalovirus exposure and HLA in healthy donors. With 60 Vbeta and 13 Jbeta primers, the PCR was carried out. Clones were read by immunoSEQ multiplex PCR, and TCRdb kept only the in-frame ones, dropping some. The sample holds over 120,000 clones, approximately 80% seen once. Sequenced: PBMCs. Every receptor here comes from a man aged 40-49 years in good health and CMV-seronegative.

The rearrangement links TRBV16 to TRBJ2-6; D uncertain. Trimming pared 4 bases from V and 1 base from J, leaving 8 bases between. CDR3 length: 15 residues. CDR1 and CDR2 (germline): KGHSY, FQNENV. The CDR3 region is CASSPTVSGANVLTF. CDR3 DNA: TGTGCCAGCAGCCCAACAGTATCTGGGGCCAACGTCCTGACTTTC.

This sequence joins TRBV5-6 and TRBJ1-5; no clear D. V shed 6 bases and J shed 4 bases, with 17 bases lying between them. CDR3 length equals 15 residues. Germline V gene data show CDR1 as SGHDT and CDR2 as YYEEEE. The chain's CDR3 is CASTRGSLGNQPQHF. The CDR3 DNA sequence: TGTGCCAGCACCCGCGGTTCGTTAGGAAATCAGCCCCAGCATTTT.

The CDR3 nucleotides read TGTGCCAGCAGCTTAAGTGGGGGGAGCTCCTACAATGAGCAGTTCTTC. This translates into CASSLSGGSSYNEQFF. The chain carries TRBV7-2 and TRBJ2-1; tentatively, D is TRBD2 (6 bases). The V gene lost 2 bases and the J gene lost 0 bases, with 11 bases spanning the gap. The CDR3 spans 16 residues. In germline, CDR1 is SGHTA, CDR2 FQGNSA. Full variable domain (outside the CDR3, taken from reference TRBV7-2 and TRBJ2-1): GAGVSQSPSNKVTEKGKDVELRCDPISGHTALYWYRQSLGQGLEFLIYFQGNSAPDKSGLPSDRFSAERTGGSVSTLTIQRTQQEDSAVYLCASSLSGGSSYNEQFFGPGTRLTVL.

The rearrangement links TRBV29-1 to TRBJ2-5; the match to TRBD2 covers 7 bases. J gave up 3 bases and V 7 bases, and 8 bases lay outside the gene matches. Germline V CDR1 and CDR2: SQVTM, ANQGSEA. The CDR3 consists of 13 residues. CDR3 amino acids: CSGRGLAEETQYF. Written as DNA, the CDR3 is TGCAGCGGACGCGGGCTAGCGGAAGAGACCCAGTACTTC.

This clone was picked up many times. The chain links TRBV5-6 to TRBJ1-5; tentative D call: TRBD1 (6 bases). Germline-derived CDR1 and CDR2 are SGHDT and YYEEEE. Trimming shortened V by 4 bases and J by 2 bases, and 13 bases separated the two germline ends. The CDR3 runs 15 residues. CDR3 amino acids: CASSLTGSGNQPQHF. CDR3 sequence (DNA): TGTGCCAGCAGCCTAACAGGGAGTGGCAATCAGCCCCAGCATTTT.

This sequence joins TRBV2 and TRBJ2-3, with D possibly matching TRBD2 (6 bases). This CDR3 region has 14 residues. V dropped 7 bases and J dropped 3 bases, with 14 bases sitting between them. CDR1 SNHLY and CDR2 FYNNEI come from the germline V gene. The CDR3 bases are TGTGCCAGCATTAAGGTGGAGGGAACAGATACGCAGTATTTT. Translation: CASIKVEGTDTQYF.

This clone was recorded only once. The chain combines TRBV30 with TRBJ1-1; D gene unclear. The germline CDR1 and CDR2 sequences are GTSNPN and SVGIG (reference sequence). CDR3 size: 13 residues. Trimming cost V 4 bases and J 0 bases, with 9 bases left between them. CDR3 DNA: TGTGCCTGGATTACAGAGCTGAACACTGAAGCTTTCTTT. Translated, it gives CAWITELNTEAFF.

The genes are TRBV10-3 and TRBJ1-1; tentative D call: TRBD1 (5 bases). V lost 1 base to trimming and J lost 5 bases, with 17 bases between them. The length of the CDR3 is 16 residues. Germline CDR1 and CDR2: ENHRY and SYGVKD. Here the CDR3 reads CAISEFFGGKGTEAFF. The CDR3 coding sequence is TGTGCCATCAGTGAGTTTTTCGGGGGGAAGGGAACTGAAGCTTTCTTT.

V gene TRBV2 combines with J gene TRBJ1-5; the D gene is possibly TRBD1 (6 bases). This CDR3 has 14 amino acids. The ends were cut back, 7 bases at V and 0 bases at J, with 10 bases in the middle. CDR1 is SNHLY and CDR2 is FYNNEI in the germline V gene. CDR3 sequence reads: CASTRTDSNQPQHF. The CDR3 region has the DNA TGTGCCAGCACTCGGACAGATAGCAATCAGCCCCAGCATTTT.

In its sample, this clone was seen once. This chain joins TRBV9 and TRBJ1-1; 8 nucleotides line up with TRBD1. Trimming removed 3 bases from V and 5 bases from J; junction bases left unmatched: 9. CDR1 is SGDLS, CDR2 YYNGEE, per germline. CDR3 length: 15 amino acids. The CDR3 protein is CASSAEQGARTEAFF. The DNA of the CDR3 is TGTGCCAGCAGCGCCGAGCAGGGGGCGCGAACTGAAGCTTTCTTT.

V gene TRBV5-1 combines with J gene TRBJ2-7; a possible D gene is TRBD2 (6 bases). The CDR3 sequence is 14 residues long. Trimming left V 2 bases short and J 7 bases short, with 16 bases between. Germline V gene lookup returns CDR1 SGHRS and CDR2 YFSETQ. Here the CDR3 reads CASSLTAQAGEQYF. The CDR3 DNA is TGCGCCAGCAGCTTAACAGCGCAGGCGGGGGAGCAGTACTTC.

V usage is TRBV6-1 and J usage is TRBJ1-1; 7 bases are a match to TRBD1. The V segment lost 8 bases and the J segment 5 bases; nucleotides outside the gene matches: 2. Germline lookup yields CDR1 MNHNS and CDR2 SASEGT. There are 11 residues in the CDR3. The DNA of the CDR3 is TGTGCCAGCCGGACAGGAACTGAAGCTTTCTTT. Its protein product is CASRTGTEAFF.

The genes are TRBV30 and TRBJ2-3; D perhaps matches TRBD2 (7 bases). CDR3 size: 16 residues. CDR1 and CDR2 from the germline V gene are GTSNPN and SVGIG (reference sequence). V lost 3 bases and J lost 2, with 18 bases in between. CDR3 in amino acids: CAWRRVGRGHTDTQYF. Here the CDR3 DNA reads TGTGCCTGGAGACGCGTAGGGAGGGGACACACAGATACGCAGTATTTT.

J is TRBJ2-7 and V is TRBV4-3, with 9 nucleotides matching TRBD1. Germline trimming cut 4 bases from V and 6 bases from J; bases unmatched to any gene: 7. In germline, CDR1 is LGHNA, CDR2 YSLEER. The CDR3 has 14 residues. As DNA, the CDR3 is TGCGCCAGCAGCCCCGGGACAGGGCCGTCCGAGCAGTACTTC. Protein sequence: CASSPGTGPSEQYF.

The rearrangement joins TRBV10-3 to TRBJ1-2; the D gene is possibly TRBD1 (5 bases). With 3 bases removed from V and 2 bases from J, the gap between germline ends came to 13 bases. The CDR3 covers 15 residues. Looked up from germline, CDR1 is ENHRY and CDR2 is SYGVKD. The CDR3 coding sequence is TGTGCCATCAGTGATCAGACAGCGGGGAACTATGGCTACACCTTC. It encodes CAISDQTAGNYGYTF.

This clone was detected only a few times. The rearrangement links TRBV29-1 to TRBJ2-1; TRBD2 aligns across 9 bases. The V gene's germline CDR1 is SQVTM and CDR2 ANQGSEA. The CDR3 is 16 residues long. Unmatched junction bases numbered 6, after V lost 0 bases and J lost 3 bases. The CDR3 nucleotides read TGCAGCGTTGAAGAGTGGGTAGCGGGGGTCTACAATGAGCAGTTCTTC. Translated, it gives CSVEEWVAGVYNEQFF.

The chain couples TRBV28 to TRBJ1-4; D not resolved. Per the germline V gene, CDR1 is MDHEN and CDR2 is SYDVKM. The CDR3 has 13 amino acids. Trimming left V 6 bases short and J 7 bases short, with 12 bases between. In nucleotides, the CDR3 is TGTGCCAGCAGACCGAGCGGGGTTGAAAAACTGTTTTTT. Its protein product is CASRPSGVEKLFF.

CDR3 amino acids: CASSPTTGVLNTEAFF. In nucleotides, the CDR3 is TGTGCCAGCTCACCAACGACAGGGGTACTGAACACTGAAGCTTTCTTT. This sequence joins TRBV18 and TRBJ1-1, with TRBD1 matching over 8 bases. V shed 2 bases and J 0 bases; nucleotides not matched to a gene: 5. This CDR3 spans 16 amino acids. Germline assignment: CDR1 KGHSH and CDR2 LQKENI.

This clone was seen once. The rearrangement joins TRBV19 to TRBJ2-5; TRBD2 is a possible D gene (6 bases). CDR3 length equals 13 residues. V gave up 8 bases and J gave up 5 bases, with 15 bases separating them. Germline values: CDR1 LNHDA, CDR2 SQIVND (reference sequence). CDR3 loop: CASAGSQRETQYF. The CDR3 DNA sequence: TGTGCCAGTGCGGGGTCCCAGAGGGAGACCCAGTACTTC.

This chain links TRBV4-1 with TRBJ2-5; the match to TRBD1 covers 11 bases. The CDR3 loop spans 15 amino acids. V lost 4 bases to trimming and J lost 2 bases; unmatched junction nucleotides: 3. Germline lookup yields CDR1 MGHRA and CDR2 YSYEKL. CDR3 loop: CASSLDRGQQETQYF. The CDR3 DNA reads TGCGCCAGCAGCCTGGACAGGGGGCAGCAAGAGACCCAGTACTTC.

Written as DNA, the CDR3 is TGTGCCAGTAGCGTGCGGGGGGCCTCCACCGGGGAGCTGTTTTTT. Translation: CASSVRGASTGELFF. The chain is built from TRBV19 and TRBJ2-2; TRBD2 matches at 8 bases. The trim removed 6 bases at V and 4 bases at J, leaving 7 bases unmatched. Looked up from germline, CDR1 is LNHDA and CDR2 is SQIVND (reference sequence). This CDR3 has 15 residues.

The chain joins TRBV5-1 to TRBJ1-4; perhaps TRBD1 as D (6 bases). In germline, CDR1 is SGHRS, CDR2 YFSETQ. CDR3 length equals 14 residues. V was shortened by 2 bases and J by 4 bases, with 9 bases between the two germline ends. Written as DNA, the CDR3 is TGCGCCAGCAGCTTCGGGACAAGTAATGAAAAACTGTTTTTT. Translating it yields CASSFGTSNEKLFF.

The CDR3 spells CASSLGQGAEAFF. The DNA for the CDR3 is TGCGCCAGCAGTCTGGGCCAGGGGGCTGAAGCTTTCTTT. V and J are TRBV10-1 and TRBJ1-1; TRBD1 matches at 7 bases. After removal of 5 bases from V and 6 bases from J, the junction contained 6 bases not matched to a gene. This CDR3 contains 13 residues. The germline gives CDR1 WNHNN, CDR2 SYGVQD (reference sequence).

The gene calls are TRBV10-3 and TRBJ2-5; a possible D gene is TRBD1 (6 bases). The CDR3 totals 14 residues. Germline V CDR1 and CDR2: ENHRY, SYGVKD. Trimming took off 2 bases at V and 2 bases at J, with 9 bases between the two ends. The CDR3 here is CAISEGQKQETQYF. CDR3 sequence (DNA): TGTGCCATCAGTGAGGGACAGAAGCAAGAGACCCAGTACTTC.

V and J are TRBV9 and TRBJ1-1; the match to TRBD1 covers 10 bases. Germline V gene lookup returns CDR1 SGDLS and CDR2 YYNGEE. The CDR3 runs 14 residues. Trimming cost V 0 bases and J 5 bases; bases outside gene matches: 1. The CDR3 sequence: CASSVVGQGTEAFF. The CDR3 region has the DNA TGTGCCAGCAGCGTAGTGGGACAGGGGACTGAAGCTTTCTTT.